Described below is a single T cell receptor beta chain sequence and its context. The antigen remains undetermined. The sample is drawn from a study of T cells expressing NK-cell markers. Study summary: Seven donors tested HCMV-seropositive and one tested seronegative among the eight sequenced.

Study-wide results and limits: Once again these clonotypes came out on top in the CD3+CD56-NKG2C+ fraction of four donors.

TCRdb reprocessed the 5' RACE reads; each CDR3 protein has one entry and no DNA is given. The sample is made up of roughly 390,000 distinct CDR3 sequences, and the top ten hold around 5.2% of it. The CDR3 is made up of 13 amino acids. Germline loops: CDR1 KGHDR, CDR2 SFDVKD. The sequencing input was blood T cells: a sorted CD56 or NKG2C T cell subset, CD4+ or CD8+ T cells, or bulk PBMC T cells (not recorded which). The rearrangement joins TRBV24-1 to TRBJ2-1; no DNA is available, so the TRBD2 call from TCRdb remains unchecked. The source of this sequence is a man aged 18-75 years in good health. The CDR3 sequence: CATSGTSGGMQFF.